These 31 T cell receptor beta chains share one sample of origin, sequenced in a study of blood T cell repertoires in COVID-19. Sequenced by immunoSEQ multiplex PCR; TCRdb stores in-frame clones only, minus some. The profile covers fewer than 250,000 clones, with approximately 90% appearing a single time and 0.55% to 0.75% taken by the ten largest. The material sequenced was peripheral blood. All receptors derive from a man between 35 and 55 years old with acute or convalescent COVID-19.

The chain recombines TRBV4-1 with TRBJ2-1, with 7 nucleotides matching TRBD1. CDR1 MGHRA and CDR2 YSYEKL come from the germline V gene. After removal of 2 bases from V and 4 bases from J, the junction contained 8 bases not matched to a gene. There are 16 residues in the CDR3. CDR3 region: CASSQKTGAPYNEQFF. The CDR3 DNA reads TGCGCCAGCAGCCAAAAAACAGGGGCTCCTTACAATGAGCAGTTCTTC.

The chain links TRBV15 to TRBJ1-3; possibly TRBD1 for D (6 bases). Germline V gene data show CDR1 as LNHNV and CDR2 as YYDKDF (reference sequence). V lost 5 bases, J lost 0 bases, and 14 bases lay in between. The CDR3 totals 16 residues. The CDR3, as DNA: TGTGCCACCAGCCGCGGACAGCCGAGCTCTGGAAACACCATATATTTT. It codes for CATSRGQPSSGNTIYF.

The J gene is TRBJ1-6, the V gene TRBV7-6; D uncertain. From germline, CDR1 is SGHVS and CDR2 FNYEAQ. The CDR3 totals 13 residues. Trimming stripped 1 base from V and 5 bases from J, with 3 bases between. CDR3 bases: TGTGCCAGCAGCTTAGGAGATAATTCACCCCTCCACTTT. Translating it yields CASSLGDNSPLHF.

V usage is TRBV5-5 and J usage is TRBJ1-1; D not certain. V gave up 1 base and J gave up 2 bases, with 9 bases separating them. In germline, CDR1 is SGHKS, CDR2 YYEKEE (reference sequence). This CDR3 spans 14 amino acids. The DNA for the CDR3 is TGTGCCAGCAGCTTGTGGCTGGCCAACACTGAAGCTTTCTTT. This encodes CASSLWLANTEAFF.

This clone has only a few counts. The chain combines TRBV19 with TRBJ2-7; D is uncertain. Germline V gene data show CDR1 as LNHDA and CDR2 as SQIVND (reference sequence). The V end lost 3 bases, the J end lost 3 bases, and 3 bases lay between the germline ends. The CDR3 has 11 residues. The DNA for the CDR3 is TGTGCCAGTAGTATCGGCTACGAGCAGTACTTC. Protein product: CASSIGYEQYF.

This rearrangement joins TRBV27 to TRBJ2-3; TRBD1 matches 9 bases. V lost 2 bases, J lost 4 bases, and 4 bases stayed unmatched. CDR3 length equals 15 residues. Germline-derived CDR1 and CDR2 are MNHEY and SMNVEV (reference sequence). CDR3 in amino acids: CASSLAGQGPDTQYF. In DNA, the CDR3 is TGTGCCAGCAGTTTAGCGGGACAGGGCCCAGATACGCAGTATTTT.

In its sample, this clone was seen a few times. Here the CDR3 DNA reads TGTGCCAGCGGGTTGGGCCACACAGGGTTGACCTACGAGCAGTACTTC. This codes for CASGLGHTGLTYEQYF. The rearrangement uses TRBV5-4 and TRBJ2-7, with a weak D call TRBD1 (6 bases). V was trimmed by 7 bases and J by 2 bases, leaving 22 bases between them. Germline CDR1 and CDR2: SGHNT and YYREEE (reference sequence). This CDR3 spans 16 amino acids.

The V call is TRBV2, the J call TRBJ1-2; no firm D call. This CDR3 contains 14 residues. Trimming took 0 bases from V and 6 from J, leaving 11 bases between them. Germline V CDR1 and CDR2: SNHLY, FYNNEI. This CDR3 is CASSEARAGHGYTF. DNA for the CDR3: TGTGCCAGCAGTGAAGCCAGAGCGGGTCATGGCTACACCTTC.

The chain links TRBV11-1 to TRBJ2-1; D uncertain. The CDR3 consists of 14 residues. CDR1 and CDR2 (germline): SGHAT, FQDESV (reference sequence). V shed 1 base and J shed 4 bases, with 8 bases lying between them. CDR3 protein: CASSLVSFYNEQFF. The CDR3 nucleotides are TGTGCCAGCAGCTTAGTAAGCTTTTACAATGAGCAGTTCTTC.

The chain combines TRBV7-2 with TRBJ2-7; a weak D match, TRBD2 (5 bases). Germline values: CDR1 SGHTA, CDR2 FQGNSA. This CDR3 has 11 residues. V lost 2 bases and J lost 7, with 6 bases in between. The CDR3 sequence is CASSLKREQYF. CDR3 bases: TGTGCCAGCAGCTTAAAGCGGGAGCAGTACTTC. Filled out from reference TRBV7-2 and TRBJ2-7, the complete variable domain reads GAGVSQSPSNKVTEKGKDVELRCDPISGHTALYWYRQSLGQGLEFLIYFQGNSAPDKSGLPSDRFSAERTGGSVSTLTIQRTQQEDSAVYLCASSLKREQYFGPGTRLTVT.

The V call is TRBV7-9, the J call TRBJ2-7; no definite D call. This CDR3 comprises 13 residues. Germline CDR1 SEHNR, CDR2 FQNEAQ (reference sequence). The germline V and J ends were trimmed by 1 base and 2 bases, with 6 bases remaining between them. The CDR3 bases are TGTGCCAGCAGCTTAGGACATACCTACGAGCAGTACTTC. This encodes CASSLGHTYEQYF.

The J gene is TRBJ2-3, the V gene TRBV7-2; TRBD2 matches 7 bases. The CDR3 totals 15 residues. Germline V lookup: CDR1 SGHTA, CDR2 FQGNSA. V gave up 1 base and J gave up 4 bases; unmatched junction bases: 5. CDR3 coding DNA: TGTGCCAGCAGCTTAGTTGGCGGGAGATCAGATACGCAGTATTTT. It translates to CASSLVGGRSDTQYF.

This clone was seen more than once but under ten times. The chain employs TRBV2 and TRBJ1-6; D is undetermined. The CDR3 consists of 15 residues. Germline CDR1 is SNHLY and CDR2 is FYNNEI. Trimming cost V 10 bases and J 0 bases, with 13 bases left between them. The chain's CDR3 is CANALGSSYNSPLHF. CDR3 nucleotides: TGTGCCAACGCCCTTGGGAGCTCCTATAATTCACCCCTCCACTTT. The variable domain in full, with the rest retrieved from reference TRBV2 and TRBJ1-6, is EPEVTQTPSHQVTQMGQEVILRCVPISNHLYFYWYRQILGQKVEFLVSFYNNEISEKSEIFDDQFSVERPDGSNFTLKIRSTKLEDSAMYFCANALGSSYNSPLHFGNGTRLTVT.

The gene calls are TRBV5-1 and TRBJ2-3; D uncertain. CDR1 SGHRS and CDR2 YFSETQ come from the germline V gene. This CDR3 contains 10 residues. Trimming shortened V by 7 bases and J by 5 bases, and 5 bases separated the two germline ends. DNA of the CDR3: TGCGCCAGCTCAGGAGATACGCAGTATTTT. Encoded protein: CASSGDTQYF.

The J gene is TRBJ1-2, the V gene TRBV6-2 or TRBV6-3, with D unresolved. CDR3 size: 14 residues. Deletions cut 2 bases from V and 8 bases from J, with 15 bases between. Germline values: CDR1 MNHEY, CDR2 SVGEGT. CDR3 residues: CASSYRPGVAGYTF. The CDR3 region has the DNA TGTGCCAGCAGTTACAGGCCAGGTGTCGCAGGCTACACCTTC.

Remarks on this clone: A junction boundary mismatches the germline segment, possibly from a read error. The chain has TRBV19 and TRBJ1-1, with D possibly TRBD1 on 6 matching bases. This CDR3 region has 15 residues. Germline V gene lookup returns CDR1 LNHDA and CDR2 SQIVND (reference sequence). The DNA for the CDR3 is TGTGCCAGTAGTGTAGACAGGCCCCGAAGGGGCGAAGCTTTCTTT. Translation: CASSVDRPRRGEAFF.

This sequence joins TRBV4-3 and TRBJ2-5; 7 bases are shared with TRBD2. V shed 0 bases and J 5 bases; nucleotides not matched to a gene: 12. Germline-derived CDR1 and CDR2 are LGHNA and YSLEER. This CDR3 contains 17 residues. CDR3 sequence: CASSQDLHGGGRETQYF. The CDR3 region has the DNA TGCGCCAGCAGCCAAGATCTCCATGGGGGGGGAAGGGAGACCCAGTACTTC.

The CDR3 bases are TGTGCCAGCAGTGATTTATGGCACTACACCTTC. Translation gives CASSDLWHYTF. The chain employs TRBV12-3 or TRBV12-4 and TRBJ1-2; D remains ambiguous. With 5 bases removed from V and 10 bases from J, the gap between germline ends came to 11 bases. The CDR3 sequence is 11 residues long.

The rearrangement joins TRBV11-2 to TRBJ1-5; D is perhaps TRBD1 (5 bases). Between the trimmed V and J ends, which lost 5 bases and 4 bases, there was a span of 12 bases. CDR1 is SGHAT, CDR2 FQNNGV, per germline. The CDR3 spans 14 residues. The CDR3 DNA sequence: TGTGCCAGCAGCGCCCTTGGGGGGAATCAGCCCCAGCATTTT. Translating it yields CASSALGGNQPQHF.

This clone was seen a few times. The CDR3 loop reads CASSRTREGGPYNEQFF. Written as DNA, the CDR3 is TGTGCCAGCAGTAGAACCCGTGAGGGAGGCCCCTACAATGAGCAGTTCTTC. The gene calls are TRBV27 and TRBJ2-1; the D gene is possibly TRBD2 (6 bases). V dropped 5 bases and J dropped 2 bases, with 19 bases sitting between them. The V gene's germline CDR1 is MNHEY and CDR2 SMNVEV (reference sequence). The CDR3 is made up of 17 amino acids.

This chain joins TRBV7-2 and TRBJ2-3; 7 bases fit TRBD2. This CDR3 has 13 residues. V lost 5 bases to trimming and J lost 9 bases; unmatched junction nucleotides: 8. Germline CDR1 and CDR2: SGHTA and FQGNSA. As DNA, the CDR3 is TGTGCCAGCAGCCGACTAAAGCGGGAAACGCAGTATTTT. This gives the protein CASSRLKRETQYF.

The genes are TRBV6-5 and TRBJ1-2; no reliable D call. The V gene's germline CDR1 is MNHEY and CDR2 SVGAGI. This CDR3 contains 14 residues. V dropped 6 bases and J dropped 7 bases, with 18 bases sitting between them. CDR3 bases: TGTGCCAGCAGAGCCGCGGGGTCTCTTACTGGCTACACCTTC. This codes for CASRAAGSLTGYTF.

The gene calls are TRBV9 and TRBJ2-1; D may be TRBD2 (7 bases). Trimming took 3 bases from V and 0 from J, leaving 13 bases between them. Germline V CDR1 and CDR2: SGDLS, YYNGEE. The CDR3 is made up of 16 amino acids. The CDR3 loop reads CASSGQAGHSYNEQFF. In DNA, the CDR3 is TGTGCCAGCAGCGGACAAGCGGGACACTCCTACAATGAGCAGTTCTTC.

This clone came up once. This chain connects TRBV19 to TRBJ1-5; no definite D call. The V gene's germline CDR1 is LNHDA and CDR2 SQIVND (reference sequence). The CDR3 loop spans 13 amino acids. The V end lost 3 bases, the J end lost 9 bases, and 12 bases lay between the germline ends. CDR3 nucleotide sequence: TGTGCCAGTAGTATCCAGAGCCGGGGGCCCCAGCATTTT. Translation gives CASSIQSRGPQHF.

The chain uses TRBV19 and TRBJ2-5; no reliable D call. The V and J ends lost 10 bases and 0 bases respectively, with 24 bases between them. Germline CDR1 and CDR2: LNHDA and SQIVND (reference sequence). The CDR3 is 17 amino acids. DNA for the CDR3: TGTGCCACCTCACCGACTCGGCTCCCCTTTTACCAAGAGACCCAGTACTTC. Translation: CATSPTRLPFYQETQYF. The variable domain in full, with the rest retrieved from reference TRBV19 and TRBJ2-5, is DGGITQSPKYLFRKEGQNVTLSCEQNLNHDAMYWYRQDPGQGLRLIYYSQIVNDFQKGDIAEGYSVSREKKESFPLTVTSAQKNPTAFYLCATSPTRLPFYQETQYFGPGTRLLVL.

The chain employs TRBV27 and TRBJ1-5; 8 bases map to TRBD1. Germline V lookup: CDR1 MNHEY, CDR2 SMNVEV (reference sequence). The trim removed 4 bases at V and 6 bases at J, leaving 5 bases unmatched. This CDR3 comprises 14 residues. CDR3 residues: CASSYGTGGQPQHF. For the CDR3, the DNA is TGTGCCAGCAGTTATGGTACAGGGGGTCAGCCCCAGCATTTT.

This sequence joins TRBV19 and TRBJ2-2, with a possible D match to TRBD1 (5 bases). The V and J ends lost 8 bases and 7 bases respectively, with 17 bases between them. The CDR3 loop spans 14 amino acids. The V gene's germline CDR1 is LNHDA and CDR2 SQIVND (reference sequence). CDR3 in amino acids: CASRTAGYNGELFF. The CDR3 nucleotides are TGTGCCAGTCGGACGGCAGGGTATAACGGGGAGCTGTTTTTT.

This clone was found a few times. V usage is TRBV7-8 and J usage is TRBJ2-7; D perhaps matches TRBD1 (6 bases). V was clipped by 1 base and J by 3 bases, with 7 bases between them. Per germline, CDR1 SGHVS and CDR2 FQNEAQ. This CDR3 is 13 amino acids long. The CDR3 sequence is CASSLDRVYEQYF. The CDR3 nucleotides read TGTGCCAGCAGCTTAGACAGGGTCTACGAGCAGTACTTC.

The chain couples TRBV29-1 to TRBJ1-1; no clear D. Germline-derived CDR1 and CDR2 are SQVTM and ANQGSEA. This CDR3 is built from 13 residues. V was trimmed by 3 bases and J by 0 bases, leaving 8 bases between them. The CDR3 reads CSVEERVNTEAFF. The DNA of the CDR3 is TGCAGCGTTGAGGAGCGGGTGAACACTGAAGCTTTCTTT.

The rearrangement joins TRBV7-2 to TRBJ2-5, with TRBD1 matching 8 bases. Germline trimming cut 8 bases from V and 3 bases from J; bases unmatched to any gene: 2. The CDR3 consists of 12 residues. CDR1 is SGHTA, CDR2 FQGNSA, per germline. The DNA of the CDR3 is TGTGCCAGCGCACAGGGGGAAGAGACCCAGTACTTC. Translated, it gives CASAQGEETQYF.

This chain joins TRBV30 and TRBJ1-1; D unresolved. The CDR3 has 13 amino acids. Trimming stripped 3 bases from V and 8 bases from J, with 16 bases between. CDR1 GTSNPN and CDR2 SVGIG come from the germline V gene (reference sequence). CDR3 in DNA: TGTGCCTGGAGCCCCGGGGTTCGGAAGGAAGCTTTCTTT. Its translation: CAWSPGVRKEAFF. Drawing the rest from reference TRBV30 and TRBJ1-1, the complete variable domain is SQTIHQWPATLVQPVGSPLSLECTVEGTSNPNLYWYRQAAGRGLQLLFYSVGIGQISSEVPQNLSASRPQDRQFILSSKKLLLSDSGFYLCAWSPGVRKEAFFGQGTRLTVV.